Listed below are T cell receptor beta chains from one sample, sequenced in a study of T cell responses to AZD1222 COVID-19 vaccine. Generated by immunoSEQ multiplex PCR, the TCRdb table keeps only in-frame clones and is missing some. Among about 100,000 clones listed, 85% to 90% were seen once. Sequencing was performed on peripheral blood, taken on day 0 of AZD1222 vaccination. These receptors were collected from an adult in good health. CDR3s include the opening cysteine and the closing phenylalanine or tryptophan. The D gene is left open where the match is weak. Part of the rows lack a size; the others show once, few, many or a class for expanded clones.

v_gene	len	d_gene	j_gene	abundance	CDR3aa	CDR3nt
TRBV28	14	.	TRBJ2-7	.	CASHTQGEPYEQYF	TGTGCCAGCCATACCCAGGGCGAACCCTACGAGCAGTACTTC
TRBV30	15	.	TRBJ2-1	.	CAWSVPREIPNEQFF	TGTGCCTGGAGTGTTCCCCGGGAGATCCCCAATGAGCAGTTCTTC
TRBV4-1	16	.	TRBJ2-7	.	CASSQIADGYSYEQYF	TGCGCCAGCAGCCAAATAGCGGACGGGTACTCCTACGAGCAGTACTTC
TRBV18	13	TRBD1	TRBJ2-5	.	CASSGQVKETQYF	TGTGCCAGTTCCGGACAGGTTAAAGAGACCCAGTACTTC
TRBV12-3/TRBV12-4	13	.	TRBJ1-5	.	CASSLAQFQPQHF	TGTGCCAGCAGTTTAGCGCAGTTCCAGCCCCAGCATTTT
TRBV2	12	TRBD1	TRBJ1-2	.	CARPPPGGGYTF	TGTGCCAGGCCCCCCCCAGGGGGTGGCTACACCTTC
TRBV7-9	13	TRBD1	TRBJ1-4	.	CASSLVGQGELFF	TGTGCCAGCAGCTTAGTAGGGCAGGGGGAGTTGTTTTTT
TRBV5-1	15	.	TRBJ2-7	.	CASSLTPGITAEQYF	TGCGCCAGCAGCTTAACCCCGGGGATCACGGCCGAGCAGTACTTC
TRBV29-1	12	TRBD1	TRBJ1-1	.	CSVGTGNTEAFF	TGCAGCGTCGGGACAGGGAACACTGAAGCTTTCTTT
TRBV5-1	14	.	TRBJ1-4	.	CASREGSGTEKLFF	TGCGCCAGCAGGGAGGGATCAGGGACTGAAAAACTGTTTTTT
TRBV5-5	17	TRBD2	TRBJ2-1	.	CASSLPLTSGRGHEQFF	TGTGCCAGCAGCTTGCCTCTAACTAGCGGGAGGGGACATGAGCAGTTCTTC
TRBV18	16	TRBD1	TRBJ1-1	.	CASSPLPLTGTLEAFF	TGTGCCAGCTCACCACTACCACTGACAGGGACCCTTGAAGCTTTCTTT
TRBV4-1	15	TRBD1	TRBJ1-1	.	CASRWRTGERTEAFF	TGCGCCAGCAGATGGAGGACAGGGGAGCGGACTGAAGCTTTCTTT
TRBV5-4	11	.	TRBJ1-2	.	CASSVGGGYTF	TGTGCCAGCAGCGTCGGTGGGGGCTACACCTTC
TRBV7-8	15	.	TRBJ2-2	.	CASSLGLAYTGELFF	TGTGCCAGCAGCTTAGGGCTAGCCTACACCGGGGAGCTGTTTTTT
TRBV9	12	.	TRBJ1-1	.	CASSVAGTEAFF	TGTGCCAGCAGCGTAGCTGGCACTGAAGCTTTCTTT
TRBV4-2	19	TRBD2	TRBJ2-5	.	CASSQGDGLAGVGGETQYF	TGTGCCAGCAGCCAAGGTGATGGACTAGCGGGAGTAGGTGGGGAGACCCAGTACTTC
TRBV3-1/TRBV3-2	14	.	TRBJ2-3	few	CASSQDRYADTQYF	TGTGCCAGCAGCCAAGATCGATACGCAGATACGCAGTATTTT
TRBV14	14	.	TRBJ2-3	.	CASSQDSPYDTQYF	TGTGCCAGCAGCCAAGATAGTCCATACGATACGCAGTATTTT
TRBV27	15	TRBD1	TRBJ1-5	.	CASSLTGVFNQPQHF	TGTGCCAGCAGTTTAACAGGGGTGTTTAATCAGCCCCAGCATTTT
TRBV6-5	15	.	TRBJ1-6	.	CASSYSRGVGSPLHF	TGTGCCAGCAGTTACTCGAGAGGGGTCGGTTCACCCCTCCACTTT
TRBV6-5	13	.	TRBJ1-2	.	CASSQTEGYGYTF	TGTGCCAGCAGCCAAACAGAGGGCTATGGCTACACCTTC
TRBV5-1	14	.	TRBJ2-1	.	CASSLEGRGEEQFF	TGCGCCAGCAGCTTGGAGGGCCGGGGAGAAGAGCAGTTCTTC
TRBV5-1	15	TRBD2	TRBJ2-5	.	CASSLIPRGVETQYF	TGCGCCAGCAGCTTGATCCCCCGGGGGGTAGAGACCCAGTACTTC
TRBV4-2	17	.	TRBJ2-6	.	CASSQTGAYSGANVLTF	TGTGCCAGCAGCCAGACGGGGGCCTACTCTGGGGCCAACGTCCTGACTTTC
TRBV5-4	14	.	TRBJ2-7	.	CASSLTGSVDEQYF	TGTGCCAGCAGCTTGACAGGTTCGGTCGACGAGCAGTACTTC
TRBV11-1	14	TRBD1	TRBJ2-7	.	CASTGTGGPYEQYF	TGTGCCAGCACCGGGACAGGGGGCCCCTACGAGCAGTACTTC
TRBV5-1	14	.	TRBJ1-4	.	CASSLRGGGEKLFF	TGCGCCAGCAGCTTAAGGGGTGGAGGCGAAAAACTGTTTTTT
TRBV14	16	.	TRBJ1-2	.	CASSHVFGSRNYGYTF	TGTGCCAGCAGCCACGTTTTCGGGTCCCGTAACTATGGCTACACCTTC
TRBV6-5	14	.	TRBJ1-5	.	CASSNPYRDQPQHF	TGTGCCAGCAGCAACCCATACAGGGATCAGCCCCAGCATTTT
TRBV11-2	13	.	TRBJ2-7	.	CASSLGTEDEQYF	TGTGCCAGCAGCTTAGGTACAGAGGACGAGCAGTACTTC
TRBV7-9	14	.	TRBJ1-1	.	CASSLARGYAEAFF	TGTGCCAGCAGCTTAGCGCGGGGGTACGCTGAAGCTTTCTTT
TRBV7-9	13	TRBD1	TRBJ1-5	.	CASSSTGGDSQHF	TGTGCCAGCAGTTCGACAGGGGGCGATTCCCAGCATTTT
TRBV30	12	.	TRBJ1-1	few	CAWFRMNTEAFF	TGTGCCTGGTTCAGGATGAACACTGAAGCTTTCTTT
TRBV9	13	TRBD1	TRBJ2-1	.	CASSWTGIDEQFF	TGTGCCAGCAGCTGGACAGGTATCGATGAGCAGTTCTTC